Reported below is one TCR beta chain. The CDR3 spans 16 residues. Germline values: CDR1 MNHNS, CDR2 SASEGT. V was trimmed by 2 bases and J by 2 bases, leaving 16 bases between them. These data come from a study of T-cell memory formation after mild COVID-19. Using its own MiXCR run on the 5' RACE reads, TCRdb lists one record per CDR3 protein. Found here are 140,000 to 150,000 distinct CDR3 sequences, roughly a fifth of them singletons; the top ten hold 2% to 2.5%. The sample consisted of PBMCs or a T cell subset sorted from them (not recorded which). The receptor comes from an adult woman who had mild COVID-19 (a few samples of this study predate the infection). Cell type and time point are not known. This rearrangement joins TRBV6-1 to TRBJ2-7; possibly TRBD1 for D (6 bases). The CDR3, as DNA: TGTGCCAGCAGTGAATTTAAGGTGCAGGGGCCCTACGAGCAGTACTTC. Its protein product is CASSEFKVQGPYEQYF.